Shown below are 25 T cell receptor beta chains from a single sample sequenced in a study of TIL therapy for anti-PD-1-resistant metastatic lung cancer (dated by TCRdb to the early 2020s). Using bias-controlled multiplex PCR with the immunoSEQ v3 hsTCRB kit, the TCR beta CDR3 regions were amplified from genomic DNA. TCRdb took over this immuneACCESS table, retaining in-frame rearrangements with V and J assigned. Such tables are incomplete; in checked studies, under half of the missing clones stem from an unresolved V gene, and the remainder is unexplained. In this sample the table shows 50,000 to 70,000 clones, approximately 75% of which occur a single time. The top ten clones comprise just under 3% of the sample. The sample's time point label is to be understood as: pre-treatment sample, taken before nivolumab and TIL therapy. The specimen comprised blood, sampled at baseline. The receptors here all came from a person aged 25 to 85 with non-small cell lung cancer.

This sequence joins TRBV3-1 (or the pseudogene TRBV3-2) and TRBJ1-1; D uncertain. V was cut by 1 base and J by 8 bases, with 5 bases left in between. Germline V lookup: CDR1 LGHDT, CDR2 YNNKEL (reference sequence). The CDR3 extends over 11 amino acids. The CDR3 spells CASSQAQEAFF. The CDR3 region has the DNA TGTGCCAGCAGCCAAGCTCAGGAAGCTTTCTTT.

The chain carries TRBV28 and TRBJ2-2; 7 bases are a match to TRBD2. The CDR3 totals 14 residues. Trimming removed 5 bases from V and 7 bases from J; junction bases left unmatched: 7. Germline loops: CDR1 MDHEN, CDR2 SYDVKM. CDR3 in amino acids: CASSRTRTLGELFF. The CDR3 bases are TGTGCCAGCAGTAGGACTAGGACTCTCGGGGAGCTGTTTTTT.

The rearrangement uses TRBV3-1 (or the pseudogene TRBV3-2) and TRBJ2-5, with 14 nucleotides matching TRBD2. The V and J ends lost 1 base and 0 bases, in that order; junction bases with no gene match: 4. In germline, CDR1 is LGHDT, CDR2 YNNKEL (reference sequence). The CDR3 contains 18 residues. The CDR3 sequence: CASSQGLAGGLYQETQYF. In nucleotides, the CDR3 is TGTGCCAGCAGCCAAGGACTAGCGGGGGGGTTGTACCAAGAGACCCAGTACTTC.

The CDR3 DNA reads as TGTGCCACCCTACCCCTCGGCCGTTCCTACGAGCAGTACTTC. Translation gives CATLPLGRSYEQYF. V usage is TRBV28 and J usage is TRBJ2-7; D not certain. This CDR3 contains 14 residues. The V end lost 10 bases, the J end lost 1 base, and 17 bases lay between the germline ends. Germline lookup yields CDR1 MDHEN and CDR2 SYDVKM.

This clone was detected only a few times. The chain has TRBV9 and TRBJ2-2; 9 nucleotides align to TRBD1. J gave up 7 bases and V 0 bases, and 4 bases lay outside the gene matches. The CDR3 length is 15 residues. The V gene's germline CDR1 is SGDLS and CDR2 YYNGEE. CDR3 loop: CASSVDRGRIGELFF. CDR3 DNA: TGTGCCAGCAGCGTAGACAGGGGGCGCATCGGGGAGCTGTTTTTT.

The chain has TRBV5-1 and TRBJ2-7, with D tentatively TRBD1 or TRBD2 (6 bases each). The CDR3 length is 12 residues. Trimming removed 5 bases from V and 5 bases from J, with 11 bases in between. In germline, CDR1 is SGHRS, CDR2 YFSETQ. The CDR3 is CASSYGGDEQYF. In DNA form, the CDR3 reads TGCGCCAGCAGTTACGGGGGCGACGAGCAGTACTTC.

V and J are TRBV3-1 (or the pseudogene TRBV3-2) and TRBJ2-1; no clear D. The CDR3 spans 11 residues. Germline CDR1 reads LGHDT; CDR2 reads YNNKEL (reference sequence). The V and J ends lost 4 bases and 4 bases respectively, with 2 bases between them. CDR3 sequence: CASSLYNEQFF. DNA for the CDR3: TGTGCCAGCAGCCTGTACAATGAGCAGTTCTTC.

This clone has a handful of counts. The chain couples TRBV10-1 to TRBJ1-5, with a tentative D call TRBD1 (5 bases). Trimming took off 10 bases at V and 5 bases at J, with 15 bases between the two ends. The CDR3 spans 13 residues. Per germline, CDR1 WNHNN and CDR2 SYGVQD (reference sequence). CDR3 nucleotide sequence: TGCGCCACCCTCTCAGGGTCACATCAGCCCCAGCATTTT. The encoded protein is CATLSGSHQPQHF.

The chain employs TRBV5-4 and TRBJ2-7; D tentatively reads TRBD1 or TRBD2 (5 bases each). Trimming took 3 bases from V and 1 from J, leaving 11 bases between them. From germline, CDR1 is SGHNT and CDR2 YYREEE (reference sequence). CDR3 length equals 14 residues. CDR3 region: CASSWGPDSYEQYF. The CDR3 nucleotides are TGTGCCAGCAGCTGGGGACCGGATTCCTACGAGCAGTACTTC.

The sample holds one count of this clone. The rearrangement joins TRBV28 to TRBJ2-2; D possibly corresponds to TRBD1 (6 bases). CDR1 and CDR2 (germline): MDHEN, SYDVKM. This CDR3 spans 14 amino acids. Between the trimmed V and J ends, which lost 6 bases and 4 bases, there was a span of 12 bases. The CDR3 region is CASRPGQPTGELFF. The CDR3 DNA follows: TGTGCCAGCAGACCCGGACAGCCCACCGGGGAGCTGTTTTTT.

This chain joins TRBV19 and TRBJ2-7, with D perhaps being TRBD1 or TRBD2 (5 bases each). V lost 3 bases and J lost 1, with 7 bases in between. CDR3 size: 13 residues. The germline V gene encodes CDR1 LNHDA and CDR2 SQIVND (reference sequence). The CDR3 DNA follows: TGTGCCAGTAGTATGTGGGGGTCCTACGAGCAGTACTTC. Translated, it gives CASSMWGSYEQYF.

This CDR3 reads CASSEPSGGDNEQFF. CDR3 sequence (DNA): TGCGCCAGCAGTGAGCCTAGCGGGGGCGACAATGAGCAGTTCTTC. The J gene is TRBJ2-1, the V gene TRBV10-2, with 10 bases that match TRBD2. The CDR3 sequence is 15 residues long. Germline-derived CDR1 and CDR2 are WSHSY and SAAADI. The ends lost 2 bases at V and 5 bases at J; junction bases unmatched: 3.

The chain employs TRBV2 and TRBJ2-7, with D unresolved. This CDR3 has 12 residues. Germline assignment: CDR1 SNHLY and CDR2 FYNNEI. V was shortened by 0 bases and J by 3 bases, with 3 bases between the two germline ends. The DNA of the CDR3 is TGTGCCAGCAGTGAAGCTATCTACGAGCAGTACTTC. It encodes CASSEAIYEQYF.

About this clone itself: Compared with germline, one end of the junction differs, possibly owing to a read error. The V and J genes are TRBV4-1 and TRBJ1-1; D is possibly TRBD1 (6 bases). CDR1 and CDR2 (germline): MGHRA, YSYEKL. This CDR3 region has 14 residues. Written as DNA, the CDR3 is TGCGCCAGCAGCCAAGTATCCGGGGGGCCTGAGGCTTTCTTT. Its translation: CASSQVSGGPEAFF.

The chain employs TRBV6-2 or TRBV6-3 and TRBJ2-1; no definite D call. The CDR3 totals 10 residues. V lost 5 bases and J lost 5, with 1 base in between. The V gene's germline CDR1 is MNHEY and CDR2 SVGEGT. For the CDR3, the DNA is TGTGCCAGCAGTAACAATGAGCAGTTCTTC. Translated, it gives CASSNNEQFF.

This clone is labeled medium-sized. The genes are TRBV6-4 and TRBJ2-1, with 9 bases identical to TRBD1. Germline CDR1 reads MRHNA; CDR2 reads SNTAGT. With 3 bases clipped from V and 3 bases from J, the junction kept 6 bases outside the gene matches. The CDR3 length is 16 residues. The CDR3 sequence is CASSEKPGQGYNEQFF. Written as DNA, the CDR3 is TGTGCCAGCAGTGAAAAACCGGGACAGGGCTACAATGAGCAGTTCTTC.

The chain is built from TRBV28 and TRBJ2-7; 8 positions match TRBD2. Germline V CDR1 and CDR2: MDHEN, SYDVKM. J was trimmed by 4 bases and V by 5 bases; bases with no gene match: 7. This CDR3 has 14 amino acids. CDR3 coding DNA: TGTGCCAGCAGTAAGCCTAGCGGGTGGTACGAGCAGTACTTC. This sequence encodes CASSKPSGWYEQYF.

There are a few counts of this clone. This rearrangement joins TRBV28 to TRBJ1-6; 7 nucleotides match TRBD1. The CDR3 covers 17 residues. The germline gives CDR1 MDHEN, CDR2 SYDVKM. V lost 5 bases, J lost 5 bases, and 12 bases stayed unmatched. The CDR3 loop is CASSLLQGPMDNSPLHF. For the CDR3, the DNA is TGTGCCAGCAGTCTCCTACAGGGGCCCATGGATAATTCACCCCTCCACTTT.

The rearrangement uses TRBV19 and TRBJ2-7, with 9 nucleotides matching TRBD1. V shed 4 bases and J 1 base; nucleotides not matched to a gene: 14. The CDR3 spans 18 residues. Germline assignment: CDR1 LNHDA and CDR2 SQIVND (reference sequence). The DNA for the CDR3 is TGTGCCAGTAGTAATCGACAGGGGACAGGGCGAAGGTCCTACGAGCAGTACTTC. It codes for CASSNRQGTGRRSYEQYF.

This clone was seen a handful of times. The DNA for the CDR3 is TGTGCCAGCAGCTCCCGGACAGAGCTGAACACCGGGGAGCTGTTTTTT. It translates to CASSSRTELNTGELFF. The chain is built from TRBV7-9 and TRBJ2-2; D is perhaps TRBD1 (6 bases). CDR3 length equals 16 residues. Trimming took 4 bases from V and 1 from J, leaving 13 bases between them. From germline, CDR1 is SEHNR and CDR2 FQNEAQ (reference sequence). The full variable domain, its missing parts supplied by reference TRBV7-9 and TRBJ2-2, is DTGVSQNPRHKITKRGQNVTFRCDPISEHNRLYWYRQTLGQGPEFLTYFQNEAQLEKSRLLSDRFSAERPKGSFSTLEIQRTEQGDSAMYLCASSSRTELNTGELFFGEGSRLTVL.

Only a few counts were recorded for this clone. The CDR3 DNA reads TGCAGCTTTCGGGCCGCAGGGAACACTGAAGCTTTCTTT. Encoded protein: CSFRAAGNTEAFF. The chain employs TRBV29-1 and TRBJ1-1, with D unresolved. V was pared by 8 bases and J by 1 base, with 14 bases between. This CDR3 has 13 amino acids. Germline assignment: CDR1 SQVTM and CDR2 ANQGSEA.

The rearrangement uses TRBV4-1 and TRBJ2-7, with 11 positions matching TRBD2. The CDR3 contains 16 residues. V lost 1 base to trimming and J lost 4 bases; unmatched junction nucleotides: 6. Looked up from germline, CDR1 is MGHRA and CDR2 is YSYEKL. In nucleotides, the CDR3 is TGCGCCAGCAGCCAAGGTCCGACTAGCGGGACTTACGAGCAGTACTTC. It is translated as CASSQGPTSGTYEQYF.

V and J are TRBV30 and TRBJ1-4; 9 bases agree with TRBD1. V was pared by 3 bases and J by 5 bases, with 7 bases of the junction left unmatched. The CDR3 is 15 residues long. Per the germline V gene, CDR1 is GTSNPN and CDR2 is SVGIG (reference sequence). The CDR3 DNA is TGTGCCTGGAGCCGAGTCGGGACAGGGAATGAAAAACTGTTTTTT. Its translation is CAWSRVGTGNEKLFF.

The rearrangement links TRBV9 to TRBJ2-1; 9 bases align to TRBD2. V dropped 1 base and J dropped 5; count of bases not matched to a gene: 10. Looked up from germline, CDR1 is SGDLS and CDR2 is YYNGEE. This CDR3 region has 17 residues. The CDR3 DNA is TGTGCCAGCAGCGTAACCTCCCCAGCGGGGGGTCACAATGAGCAGTTCTTC. Translation: CASSVTSPAGGHNEQFF.

The chain recombines TRBV7-6 with TRBJ1-3; D gene uncertain. The CDR3 sequence is 13 residues long. Trimming took 5 bases from V and 4 from J, leaving 9 bases between them. CDR1 is SGHVS, CDR2 FNYEAQ, per germline. This chain's CDR3 is CASSPIVGNTIYF. The CDR3 DNA reads TGTGCCAGCAGCCCCATAGTAGGAAACACCATATATTTT.